This TCR beta chain was captured by sequencing in a study of cytomegalovirus exposure and HLA in healthy donors. Study-wide findings and caveats: Reported findings show TCR beta sequences accurately forecast HLA-A and HLA-B alleles in most subjects.

Amplification used 60 Vbeta primers and 13 Jbeta primers. The assay was immunoSEQ multiplex PCR, and TCRdb's table has in-frame clones only and misses some. The table has approximately 180,000 clones, under 85% seen once. Trimming took off 8 bases at V and 3 bases at J, with 5 bases between the two ends. The CDR3 sequence is 11 residues long. Germline CDR1 reads SEHNR; CDR2 reads FQNEAQ (reference sequence). Concerning this clone: The antigen remains unidentified.

The sequenced sample was PBMCs. V usage is TRBV7-9 and J usage is TRBJ1-3; D might be TRBD1 (5 bases). The receptor was isolated from a male donor in good health and CMV-seronegative. The CDR3 DNA follows: TGTGCCAGCCAGGGTGGAAACACCATATATTTT. Amino acid sequence: CASQGGNTIYF. Complete variable domain (other parts from reference TRBV7-9 and TRBJ1-3): DTGVSQNPRHKITKRGQNVTFRCDPISEHNRLYWYRQTLGQGPEFLTYFQNEAQLEKSRLLSDRFSAERPKGSFSTLEIQRTEQGDSAMYLCASQGGNTIYFGEGSWLTVV.